This T cell receptor (beta chain) was profiled in a study of cytomegalovirus exposure and HLA in healthy donors. About the study: A preliminary data release comprised tens of millions of unique TCRs obtained from HLA-typed donors.

A note on this clone: Its antigen is currently unknown.

The CDR3 covers 15 residues. Unmatched junction bases numbered 6, after V lost 1 base and J lost 5 bases. The germline CDR1 and CDR2 sequences are SGHDN and FVKESK. Study-level points and caveats: In an earlier analysis, in about 530 donors, most V segments appeared productive either ~87% or ~30% of the time. Published work reported that the classifier diagnosed cytomegalovirus status with high specificity and sensitivity.

PCR primers comprised 60 Vbeta and 13 Jbeta primers. In the original analysis: Counted up in a later analysis, unique TCR beta chains came to about 80 million, with 9.5 million to 13 million shared. Method: immunoSEQ multiplex PCR; TCRdb's copy keeps in-frame clones and lacks some. V, J and clone size are those of that table, while D and trimming were read from the DNA. The sample gives 120,000 or so clones, more than 80% of which show up once; less than 3% is in the top ten. The sequenced material came from PBMCs. The rearrangement joins TRBV14 to TRBJ1-1; 8 bases match TRBD1. The sequence was obtained from a man aged 25 to 40 in good health and CMV-seronegative. The CDR3: CASSQVAGGGTEAFF. The DNA of the CDR3 is TGTGCCAGCAGCCAAGTGGCAGGGGGCGGGACTGAAGCTTTCTTT.